This T cell receptor beta chain is from a study of blood T cell repertoires in COVID-19. The CDR3 contains 15 residues. With 1 base clipped from V and 5 bases from J, the junction kept 3 bases outside the gene matches. The V gene's germline CDR1 is KGHDR and CDR2 SFDVKD. In the authors' workflow: Amplified reference gene primers provided the basis for estimating nucleated cell counts. Generated by immunoSEQ multiplex PCR, the TCRdb table keeps only in-frame clones and is missing some. V and J calls and clone size are copied from that table; D and trimming were computed from the DNA. The sample holds roughly 220,000 clones; under 90% are singletons and the top ten take over 4.5%.

The receptor was isolated from an elderly man with acute or convalescent COVID-19. The chain has TRBV24-1 and TRBJ2-3, with 9 nucleotides matching TRBD2. The sequenced sample was peripheral blood. The CDR3 DNA reads as TGTGCCACCAGTGATTTTGCGGGAGGGCAAGATACGCAGTATTTT. It yields the protein CATSDFAGGQDTQYF.